The T cell receptor (beta chain) described here comes from a study of shared clonotypes between healthy human individuals. Looking at the study overall: The cohort comprised a couple of women and a few men. Their ages spanned 18 to 49 years.

This CDR3 spans 16 amino acids. The J segment lost 5 bases and the V segment lost 6 bases, leaving 14 bases of the junction unmatched. Germline V gene data show CDR1 as SEHNR and CDR2 as FQNEAQ (reference sequence). Method: immunoSEQ multiplex PCR; TCRdb's copy keeps in-frame clones and lacks some. The sample carries fewer than 1 million clones, about 96% recorded once. Naive CD8 cells comprised CD45RO-negative, CCR7-positively selected cells, excluding terminally differentiated effector memory CD45RA+ cells. V and J are TRBV7-9 and TRBJ2-7, with 9 positions matching TRBD2. The TCR originated in a man aged 30 to 45 in good health. Sequencing was performed on naive CD8+ T cells sorted from blood. The CDR3, as DNA: TGTGCCAGCAGTAAATTTAGCGGGAGACCCCCCCACGAGCAGTACTTC. Amino acids: CASSKFSGRPPHEQYF.